This entry concerns a single T cell receptor beta chain. What it recognizes is unknown. A single record per CDR3 protein comes from TCRdb applying MiXCR to the reads. The sample carries hundreds of thousands of distinct CDR3 sequences, roughly 24% recorded once. This specimen belongs to a study of T cell repertoires in cytomegalovirus infection. Study as a whole: Public TCR beta signatures provided an indication of both CMV infection and a matching HLA type.

Study outcomes and limitations: Clonotype analysis showed dominance of the ex vivo response by HLA-C-restricted CMV-specific TCR beta clonotypes. Cumulative frequency (of public TCR beta family members) identified carriers of CMV plus the relevant HLA.

CDR1 and CDR2 (germline): MGHDK, SYGVNS. The CDR3 loop spans 14 amino acids. The V end lost 8 bases, the J end lost 8 bases, and 18 bases lay between the germline ends. The rearrangement joins TRBV25-1 to TRBJ1-4, with TRBD1 as a possible D gene (5 bases). Sequencing was performed on CD8+ T cells from PBMCs. This receptor was taken from a human donor in good health (CMV status not recorded). Some clones in this sample may be carry-over from other donors' samples. In DNA, the CDR3 is TGTGCCAGCCATGGCCAGGGTAGTCGAGAAAAACTGTTTTTT. Its translation is CASHGQGSREKLFF.